Below, 5 T cell receptor beta chains from the same sample are listed, as sequenced in a study of T-cell memory formation after mild COVID-19. TCRdb recomputed calls from the 5' RACE reads with MiXCR, one row per CDR3 protein. The table includes around 200,000 distinct CDR3 sequences, roughly 30% detected once. Sequenced sample: PBMCs or a T cell subset sorted from them (not recorded which). All receptors come from an adult woman who had mild COVID-19 (a few samples of this study predate the infection). Cell type and time point are not known.

There are a few counts of this clonotype. The chain combines TRBV5-1 with TRBJ2-3; D call uncertain. The germline V gene has CDR1 SGHRS and CDR2 YFSETQ. The V end lost 2 bases, the J end lost 0 bases, and 10 bases lay between the germline ends. The CDR3 is 15 residues long. CDR3 DNA sequence: TGCGCCAGCAGCTTTCGGCGGCCAAGCACAGATACGCAGTATTTT. As protein: CASSFRRPSTDTQYF.

This clonotype was recorded at least ten times. The genes are TRBV11-2 and TRBJ2-1, with TRBD2 identical over 9 bases. Germline V gene lookup returns CDR1 SGHAT and CDR2 FQNNGV. The CDR3 totals 15 residues. V lost 3 bases and J lost 3; bases outside the gene matches: 3. The DNA of the CDR3 is TGTGCCAGCAGCTTGGGACTAGCAGACTACAATGAGCAGTTCTTC. Protein product: CASSLGLADYNEQFF.

The rearrangement joins TRBV29-1 to TRBJ2-1; D is possibly TRBD2 (5 bases). Germline V CDR1 and CDR2: SQVTM, ANQGSEA. V was pared by 5 bases and J by 0 bases, with 11 bases between. This CDR3 contains 14 residues. The CDR3 DNA reads TGCAGCGTTACGGGGTCGAGCTCCTACAATGAGCAGTTCTTC. It is translated as CSVTGSSSYNEQFF.

The V and J genes are TRBV9 and TRBJ2-3; possible D gene TRBD2, 5 bases. Per germline, CDR1 SGDLS and CDR2 YYNGEE. Trimming took off 0 bases at V and 1 base at J, with 9 bases between the two ends. This CDR3 spans 15 amino acids. The DNA of the CDR3 is TGTGCCAGCAGCGTAGGTAGTAGCGGCACAGATACGCAGTATTTT. As protein: CASSVGSSGTDTQYF.

This clonotype has a handful of counts. The genes are TRBV7-6 and TRBJ2-7, with 13 bases fitting TRBD2. The V gene end was trimmed by 5 bases and the J gene end by 5 bases; junction bases not matched to a gene: 6. Per the germline V gene, CDR1 is SGHVS and CDR2 is FNYEAQ. The CDR3 extends over 15 amino acids. Here the CDR3 DNA reads TGTGCCAGCAGCCCGGTGACTAGCGGGAGGAACGAGCAGTACTTC. Translating gives CASSPVTSGRNEQYF.